This TCR beta chain appears in the sequencing data of a study of a mutant IDH1 vaccine in newly diagnosed glioma. Background on the study: There were eight vaccinations for patients, given in weeks 1, 3, 5, 7, 11, 15, 19 and 23. The initiation of vaccination occurred 4-6 weeks after radiotherapy alone, or with temozolomide cycles.

Repertoires were generated with immunoSEQ multiplex PCR, while TCRdb's copy carries only in-frame clones and drops some. This table has roughly 11,000 clones, about nine tenths appearing once. Details on this clone: Its antigen is as yet unknown.

The time point here: week 5, during vaccination. Every vaccination contained 300 ug of the mutant IDH1 20-mer peptide and was paired with topical imiquimod. Each of the donors came in with new WHO grade 3 or 4 astrocytomas that were IDH1-mutant and ATRX-lost. CDR1 and CDR2 (germline): SGHRS, YFSETQ. Trimming took off 3 bases at V and 0 bases at J, with 18 bases between the two ends. The CDR3 runs to 17 residues. General observations from the study: Any relationship between pseudoprogression and changes in top peripheral T cell clonotypes seemed absent.

V usage is TRBV5-1 and J usage is TRBJ2-5; D may be TRBD1 (5 bases). This receptor was identified in a woman aged 35 to 49 with glioma. Some clones in this sample may be carry-over from other donors' samples. This specimen consisted of PBMCs, obtained from a glioma patient whose treatment included an IDH1 peptide vaccine. CDR3 region: CASSWTFRTGNQETQYF. The CDR3 coding sequence is TGCGCCAGCAGCTGGACATTTAGGACGGGCAACCAAGAGACCCAGTACTTC.